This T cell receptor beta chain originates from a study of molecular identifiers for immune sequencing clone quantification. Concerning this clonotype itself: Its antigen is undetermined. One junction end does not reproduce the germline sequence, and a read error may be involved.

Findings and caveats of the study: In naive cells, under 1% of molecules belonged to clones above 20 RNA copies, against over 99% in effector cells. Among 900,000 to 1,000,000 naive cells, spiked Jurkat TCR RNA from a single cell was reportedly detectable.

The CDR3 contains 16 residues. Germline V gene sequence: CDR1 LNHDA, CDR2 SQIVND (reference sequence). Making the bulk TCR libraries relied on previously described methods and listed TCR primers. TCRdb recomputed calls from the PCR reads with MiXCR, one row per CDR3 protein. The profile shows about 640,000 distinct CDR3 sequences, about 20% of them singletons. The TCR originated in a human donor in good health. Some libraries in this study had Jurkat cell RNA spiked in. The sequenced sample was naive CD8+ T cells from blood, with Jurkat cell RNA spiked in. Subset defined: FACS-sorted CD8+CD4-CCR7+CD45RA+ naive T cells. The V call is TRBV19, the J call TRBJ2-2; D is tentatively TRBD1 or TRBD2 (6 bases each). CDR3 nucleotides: TGTGCCAGTACCGAAGGGGGACTTTACAACACCAGGGAGCTGTTTTTT. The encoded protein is CASTEGGLYNTRELFF.